This entry lists 28 T cell receptor beta chains sequenced from one sample in a study of siplizumab effects on memory and regulatory T cells. TCRdb keeps only in-frame clones here, not all; method: immunoSEQ multiplex PCR. The sample consists of 100,000 to 110,000 clones, about 95% of them appearing once. Sequenced input: non-Treg CD4+ T cells sorted from blood. The receptors shown here come from a human donor in good health.

The chain has TRBV5-1 and TRBJ1-3; D is unresolved. V shed 4 bases and J shed 1 base, with 12 bases lying between them. CDR1 is SGHRS, CDR2 YFSETQ, per germline. The CDR3 covers 15 residues. DNA for the CDR3: TGCGCCAGCAGCCTCGAACGAGGTTCTGGAAACACCATATATTTT. Amino acids: CASSLERGSGNTIYF. The full variable domain, completed using reference TRBV5-1 and TRBJ1-3, is KAGVTQTPRYLIKTRGQQVTLSCSPISGHRSVSWYQQTPGQGLQFLFEYFSETQRNKGNFPGRFSGRQFSNSRSEMNVSTLELGDSALYLCASSLERGSGNTIYFGEGSWLTVV.

J is TRBJ1-1 and V is TRBV5-4; D ambiguous. There are 12 residues in the CDR3. CDR1 and CDR2 (germline): SGHNT, YYREEE (reference sequence). V dropped 4 bases and J dropped 3 bases, with 7 bases sitting between them. CDR3 nucleotide sequence: TGTGCCAGCAGCGGGCTTTACACTGAAGCTTTCTTT. Translating it yields CASSGLYTEAFF.

The J gene is TRBJ1-2, the V gene TRBV5-8, with 7 bases matching TRBD1. The CDR3 contains 19 residues. The germline CDR1 and CDR2 sequences are SGHTS and YDEGEE. V was pared by 5 bases and J by 8 bases, with 27 bases of the junction left unmatched. This CDR3 reads CASSSPRFVQGPLNSGYTF. DNA for the CDR3: TGTGCCAGCAGTTCCCCCAGATTTGTACAGGGGCCACTGAACTCAGGCTACACCTTC.

The rearrangement joins TRBV7-9 to TRBJ1-1; 7 nucleotides match TRBD1. This CDR3 has 17 amino acids. V lost 5 bases, J lost 0 bases, and 12 bases stayed unmatched. Germline lookup yields CDR1 SEHNR and CDR2 FQNEAQ (reference sequence). The CDR3 region is CASSTRDRTIMNTEAFF. CDR3 coding DNA: TGTGCCAGCAGCACAAGGGACAGAACTATAATGAACACTGAAGCTTTCTTT. Combining the CDR3 with reference TRBV7-9 and TRBJ1-1 gives the whole variable domain DTGVSQNPRHKITKRGQNVTFRCDPISEHNRLYWYRQTLGQGPEFLTYFQNEAQLEKSRLLSDRFSAERPKGSFSTLEIQRTEQGDSAMYLCASSTRDRTIMNTEAFFGQGTRLTVV.

V gene TRBV5-1 combines with J gene TRBJ1-4, with a weak D call TRBD1 (5 bases). Germline V gene lookup returns CDR1 SGHRS and CDR2 YFSETQ. The V gene lost 1 base and the J gene lost 0 bases, with 13 bases spanning the gap. The CDR3 length is 17 residues. Written as DNA, the CDR3 is TGCGCCAGCAGCTTGCGCCGGACAAGTGCAACTAATGAAAAACTGTTTTTT. As protein: CASSLRRTSATNEKLFF.

V gene TRBV7-9 combines with J gene TRBJ2-2; no definite D call. Germline CDR1 is SEHNR and CDR2 is FQNEAQ (reference sequence). This CDR3 comprises 14 residues. V lost 4 bases to trimming and J lost 6 bases, with 12 bases between them. The CDR3 sequence is CASSSQIDSGELFF. CDR3 bases: TGTGCCAGCAGCTCTCAAATAGATTCCGGGGAGCTGTTTTTT.

The CDR3 coding sequence is TGTGCCAGCAGCTACAGGGGGCGCGGCACTGAAGCTTTCTTT. It is translated as CASSYRGRGTEAFF. The chain has TRBV7-8 and TRBJ1-1; 9 positions match TRBD1. The germline V gene encodes CDR1 SGHVS and CDR2 FQNEAQ. V dropped 4 bases and J dropped 4; count of bases not matched to a gene: 4. The CDR3 loop spans 14 amino acids.

This rearrangement joins TRBV6-1 to TRBJ1-5; D is perhaps TRBD1 (6 bases). V gave up 4 bases and J gave up 3 bases, with 10 bases separating them. The CDR3 totals 14 residues. The germline V gene encodes CDR1 MNHNS and CDR2 SASEGT. The CDR3 region is CASSVTGHNQPQHF. The DNA of the CDR3 is TGTGCCAGCAGTGTTACAGGGCACAATCAGCCCCAGCATTTT.

J is TRBJ2-1 and V is TRBV29-1; D is unclear. This CDR3 spans 14 amino acids. The V gene lost 1 base and the J gene lost 0 bases, with 7 bases spanning the gap. Germline-derived CDR1 and CDR2 are SQVTM and ANQGSEA. The CDR3 region is CSVEGRSSYNEQFF. The CDR3 DNA sequence: TGCAGCGTTGAAGGGCGGAGCTCCTACAATGAGCAGTTCTTC.

The rearrangement joins TRBV5-5 to TRBJ2-1, with 9 bases aligning to TRBD1. V shed 3 bases and J 8 bases; nucleotides not matched to a gene: 12. Germline CDR1 SGHKS, CDR2 YYEKEE (reference sequence). CDR3 size: 16 residues. CDR3 residues: CASSSNIRTGVHEQFF. CDR3 sequence (DNA): TGTGCCAGCAGCTCAAATATAAGGACAGGGGTGCATGAGCAGTTCTTC. Full variable domain (remainder filled in from reference TRBV5-5 and TRBJ2-1): DAGVTQSPTHLIKTRGQQVTLRCSPISGHKSVSWYQQVLGQGPQFIFQYYEKEERGRGNFPDRFSARQFPNYSSELNVNALLLGDSALYLCASSSNIRTGVHEQFFGPGTRLTVL.

The chain joins TRBV7-9 to TRBJ1-3, with a weak D call TRBD1 (5 bases). V was pared by 7 bases and J by 1 base, with 14 bases between. CDR1 and CDR2 (germline): SEHNR, FQNEAQ (reference sequence). This CDR3 comprises 15 residues. The CDR3 loop is CASNVVAGSGNTIYF. CDR3 nucleotide sequence: TGTGCCAGCAACGTCGTTGCAGGGTCTGGAAACACCATATATTTT.

Worth noting for this clone: Compared with germline, one end of the junction differs, possibly owing to a read error. The V and J genes are TRBV29-1 and TRBJ2-1; D gene uncertain. Germline loops: CDR1 SQVTM, CDR2 ANQGSEA. The CDR3 totals 14 residues. CDR3 DNA: TGCAGCGCTCAACCCACCGCCTCCGACAATGAGCAGTTCTTC. Protein sequence: CSAQPTASDNEQFF.

The V call is TRBV7-9, the J call TRBJ2-2; 7 bases are a match to TRBD1. Germline V gene data show CDR1 as SEHNR and CDR2 as FQNEAQ (reference sequence). The V and J ends lost 6 bases and 1 base, in that order; junction bases with no gene match: 8. The CDR3 consists of 16 residues. Here the CDR3 DNA reads TGTGCCAGCAGTTTAAAAGGGGGCAGGAACACCGGGGAGCTGTTTTTT. As protein: CASSLKGGRNTGELFF. Looking up the rest from reference TRBV7-9 and TRBJ2-2 gives the full variable domain: DTGVSQNPRHKITKRGQNVTFRCDPISEHNRLYWYRQTLGQGPEFLTYFQNEAQLEKSRLLSDRFSAERPKGSFSTLEIQRTEQGDSAMYLCASSLKGGRNTGELFFGEGSRLTVL.

The V call is TRBV25-1, the J call TRBJ1-2; D might be TRBD1 (6 bases). The CDR3 contains 13 residues. V lost 5 bases, J lost 7 bases, and 14 bases lay in between. CDR1 is MGHDK, CDR2 SYGVNS, per germline. CDR3 amino acids: CASSFGGARGYTF. DNA for the CDR3: TGTGCCAGCAGTTTCGGGGGGGCGCGTGGCTACACCTTC.

The V gene is TRBV4-1, the J gene TRBJ1-6; D may be TRBD1 (5 bases). This CDR3 comprises 17 residues. The germline V and J ends were trimmed by 1 base and 6 bases, with 16 bases remaining between them. Germline V gene sequence: CDR1 MGHRA, CDR2 YSYEKL. DNA of the CDR3: TGCGCCAGCAGCCAAGTGGTATACTGGGACCCTAATTCACCCCTCCACTTT. Protein sequence: CASSQVVYWDPNSPLHF.

CDR3 sequence (DNA): TGTGCTAGTGGCCAGCCCCCCGGGACAGGGAGGGGAAACACCATATATTTT. Residues: CASGQPPGTGRGNTIYF. The chain employs TRBV12-5 and TRBJ1-3, with 9 bases matching TRBD1. CDR1 and CDR2 from the germline V gene are LGHNT and FRNRAP. This CDR3 is built from 17 residues. The trim removed 6 bases at V and 4 bases at J, leaving 13 bases unmatched.

This chain connects TRBV7-6 to TRBJ2-1, with D hard to call. CDR3 length: 16 residues. V lost 0 bases and J 4 bases, leaving 13 bases between the germline ends. From germline, CDR1 is SGHVS and CDR2 FNYEAQ. The CDR3 DNA is TGTGCCAGCAGCTTAGCAACCGGCCGAACGTACAATGAGCAGTTCTTC. Translation: CASSLATGRTYNEQFF.

The rearrangement links TRBV5-1 to TRBJ2-1, with 8 positions matching TRBD2. CDR3 size: 19 residues. Germline V gives CDR1 SGHRS, CDR2 YFSETQ. V shed 0 bases, J shed 0 bases, and the junction held 11 bases outside the gene matches. The DNA for the CDR3 is TGCGCCAGCAGCTTGGGGGGGAAGACTAGCGCCAGCTCCTACAATGAGCAGTTCTTC. It is translated as CASSLGGKTSASSYNEQFF.

The chain recombines TRBV29-1 with TRBJ1-2, with D possibly being TRBD1 (6 bases). The CDR3 runs 12 residues. Germline V gene sequence: CDR1 SQVTM, CDR2 ANQGSEA. Deletions cut 4 bases from V and 6 bases from J, with 12 bases between. The CDR3 protein is CSVANRVDGYTF. In DNA form, the CDR3 reads TGCAGCGTTGCCAACAGGGTGGATGGCTACACCTTC.

The V and J genes are TRBV7-8 and TRBJ2-5; 9 positions match TRBD2. The ends lost 8 bases at V and 5 bases at J; junction bases unmatched: 6. Germline loops: CDR1 SGHVS, CDR2 FQNEAQ. The CDR3 has 13 amino acids. The CDR3 DNA reads as TGTGCCAGCTGCTATGCGGGGGGGGAGACCCAGTACTTC. It specifies CASCYAGGETQYF.

J is TRBJ1-2 and V is TRBV5-6; a weak D match, TRBD1 (6 bases). Germline values: CDR1 SGHDT, CDR2 YYEEEE. Trimming shortened V by 6 bases and J by 5 bases, and 20 bases separated the two germline ends. The CDR3 length is 15 residues. Written as DNA, the CDR3 is TGTGCCAGCACCGGGTTAAACAGGGTTGAATATGGCTACACCTTC. It yields the protein CASTGLNRVEYGYTF.

The chain joins TRBV7-3 to TRBJ2-1; 8 nucleotides align to TRBD1. The CDR3 is 15 residues long. Germline-derived CDR1 and CDR2 are SGHTA and FQGTGA. Losses at the gene ends were 4 bases for V and 1 base for J; bases not matched to a gene: 3. CDR3 in amino acids: CASSSGQGSYNEQFF. The DNA for the CDR3 is TGTGCCAGCAGCTCCGGACAGGGTTCCTACAATGAGCAGTTCTTC.

This clone was detected once. The chain recombines TRBV5-1 with TRBJ2-2; D is undetermined. The CDR3 sequence is 16 residues long. Germline values: CDR1 SGHRS, CDR2 YFSETQ. Trimming stripped 0 bases from V and 0 bases from J, with 9 bases between. CDR3 amino acids: CASSLEVNTNTGELFF. The CDR3 DNA sequence: TGCGCCAGCAGCTTGGAAGTAAACACGAACACCGGGGAGCTGTTTTTT.

The chain recombines TRBV19 with TRBJ1-5, with 8 bases identical to TRBD1. The CDR3 contains 14 residues. Germline lookup yields CDR1 LNHDA and CDR2 SQIVND (reference sequence). V gave up 5 bases and J gave up 6 bases; unmatched junction bases: 6. This chain's CDR3 is CASSLKTGVQPQHF. The CDR3 DNA reads TGTGCCAGTAGTTTGAAGACAGGGGTTCAGCCCCAGCATTTT.

V usage is TRBV5-1 and J usage is TRBJ2-7; a possible D gene is TRBD1 (5 bases). The CDR3 sequence is 13 residues long. Trimming left V 1 base short and J 3 bases short, with 8 bases between. CDR1 is SGHRS and CDR2 is YFSETQ in the germline V gene. The CDR3 coding sequence is TGCGCCAGCAGCTTGCAGGGTGACTACGAGCAGTACTTC. Its protein is CASSLQGDYEQYF.

Of note for this clone: This sample also contains other DNA sequences that code for the same CDR3. The chain couples TRBV20-1 to TRBJ2-3; unclear D gene. Germline V gives CDR1 DFQATT, CDR2 SNEGSKA (reference sequence). Deletions cut 3 bases from V and 4 bases from J, with 2 bases between. CDR3 length: 10 amino acids. CDR3 in amino acids: CSASSDTQYF. In DNA form, the CDR3 reads TGCAGTGCTAGCTCAGATACGCAGTATTTT.

The V call is TRBV18, the J call TRBJ1-4; D perhaps matches TRBD1 (5 bases). This CDR3 comprises 15 residues. Trimming cost V 3 bases and J 6 bases, with 14 bases left between them. Germline V gives CDR1 KGHSH, CDR2 LQKENI. CDR3 in amino acids: CASSPRGGDYEKLFF. Here the CDR3 DNA reads TGTGCCAGCTCACCCCGAGGTGGGGACTATGAAAAACTGTTTTTT. The whole variable domain, filled in from reference TRBV18 and TRBJ1-4, reads NAGVMQNPRHLVRRRGQEARLRCSPMKGHSHVYWYRQLPEEGLKFMVYLQKENIIDESGMPKERFSAEFPKEGPSILRIQQVVRGDSAAYFCASSPRGGDYEKLFFGSGTQLSVL.

This sequence joins TRBV5-8 and TRBJ2-3; 9 bases agree with TRBD1. Per the germline V gene, CDR1 is SGHTS and CDR2 is YDEGEE. The trim removed 0 bases at V and 3 bases at J, leaving 8 bases unmatched. The CDR3 is 17 amino acids. The CDR3 coding sequence is TGTGCCAGCAGCTTGGCCCTTACGGGACAGGGAACAGATACGCAGTATTTT. It encodes CASSLALTGQGTDTQYF.